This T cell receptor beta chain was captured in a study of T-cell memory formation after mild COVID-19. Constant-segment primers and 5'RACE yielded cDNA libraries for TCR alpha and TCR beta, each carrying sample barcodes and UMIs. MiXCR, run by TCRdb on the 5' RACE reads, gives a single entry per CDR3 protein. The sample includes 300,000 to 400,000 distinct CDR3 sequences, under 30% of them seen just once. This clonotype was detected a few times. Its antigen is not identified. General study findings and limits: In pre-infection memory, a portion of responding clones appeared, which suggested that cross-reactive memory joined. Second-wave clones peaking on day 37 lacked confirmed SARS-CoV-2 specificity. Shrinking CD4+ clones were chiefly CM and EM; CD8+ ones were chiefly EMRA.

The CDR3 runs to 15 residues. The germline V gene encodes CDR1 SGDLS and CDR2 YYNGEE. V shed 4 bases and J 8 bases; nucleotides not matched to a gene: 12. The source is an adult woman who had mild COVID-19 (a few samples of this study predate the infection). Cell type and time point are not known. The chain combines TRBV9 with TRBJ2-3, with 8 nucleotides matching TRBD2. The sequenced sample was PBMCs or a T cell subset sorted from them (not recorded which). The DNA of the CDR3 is TGTGCCAGCAGCCAAGCCGGGGGGGCCGGTGGTACGCAGTATTTT. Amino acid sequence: CASSQAGGAGGTQYF.